Each of the 28 T cell receptor beta chains below was sequenced from the same sample in a study of OX40 agonist ivuxolimab in advanced cancers. Assay: immunoSEQ multiplex PCR; the TCRdb copy retains only in-frame clones and omits some. Of 55,000 to 70,000 clones in the sample, about 88% are singletons; the top ten hold around 4.7%. The sequencing here drew on CD4+ or CD8+ T cells sorted from blood, taken in a trial of the OX40 agonist ivuxolimab. The receptor source for this set is an adult with an advanced solid tumor such as melanoma, head and neck, liver or kidney cancer.

The rearrangement uses TRBV27 and TRBJ2-6; no clear D gene. Germline CDR1 is MNHEY and CDR2 is SMNVEV (reference sequence). The CDR3 is 14 residues long. The CDR3 nucleotides are TGTCCACGACCTCGTTTCTCTGGGGCCAACGTCCTGACTTTC. Its protein is CPRPRFSGANVLTF.

The chain couples TRBV7-9 to TRBJ2-1; TRBD2 agrees at 11 bases. The V and J ends lost 5 bases and 5 bases, in that order; junction bases with no gene match: 8. Germline CDR1 is SEHNR and CDR2 is FQNEAQ (reference sequence). The CDR3 runs 16 residues. For the CDR3, the DNA is TGTGCCAGCAGCCCAGCTAGCGGGAGGTCCCACAATGAGCAGTTCTTC. Residues: CASSPASGRSHNEQFF.

The J gene is TRBJ2-3, the V gene TRBV7-9; TRBD2 is a possible D gene (6 bases). Germline CDR1 and CDR2: SEHNR and FQNEAQ (reference sequence). CDR3 length equals 18 residues. V was clipped by 4 bases and J by 3 bases, with 23 bases between them. The CDR3 nucleotides read TGTGCCAGCAGCTCTAAGTATGGAGGGACTGGGGCGACAGATACGCAGTATTTT. Translating it yields CASSSKYGGTGATDTQYF.

This CDR3 reads CASSRTGQSEQYF. CDR3 nucleotide sequence: TGTGCCAGCAGCCGGACAGGGCAGAGCGAGCAGTACTTC. The chain employs TRBV14 and TRBJ2-7, with 8 bases identical to TRBD1. J lost 6 bases, V lost 4 bases, and 5 bases had no gene match. The CDR3 loop spans 13 amino acids. The germline V gene has CDR1 SGHDN and CDR2 FVKESK.

CDR3 sequence: CATSRGGTGSSSYEQYF. CDR3 bases: TGTGCCACCAGCAGAGGGGGGACAGGGTCGTCGTCCTACGAGCAGTACTTC. This sequence joins TRBV15 and TRBJ2-7; 9 positions match TRBD1. The CDR3 is 17 residues long. After removal of 1 base from V and 1 base from J, the junction contained 8 bases not matched to a gene. Germline-derived CDR1 and CDR2 are LNHNV and YYDKDF (reference sequence).

This clone was recorded a few times. This chain joins TRBV6-5 and TRBJ2-2; tentatively, D is TRBD2 (7 bases). V was cut by 0 bases and J by 8 bases, with 16 bases left in between. The germline V gene encodes CDR1 MNHEY and CDR2 SVGAGI. The CDR3 has 16 residues. As DNA, the CDR3 is TGTGCCAGCAGTTACTCGGACAGACTAGCAGCTGGGGAGCTGTTTTTT. Its protein is CASSYSDRLAAGELFF.

V gene TRBV30 combines with J gene TRBJ1-6, with 7 bases matching TRBD1. The ends lost 3 bases at V and 5 bases at J; junction bases unmatched: 4. The CDR3 runs to 14 residues. From germline, CDR1 is GTSNPN and CDR2 SVGIG (reference sequence). Here the CDR3 DNA reads TGTGCCTGGAGCGCCGGGACAGATAATTCACCCCTCCACTTT. Protein product: CAWSAGTDNSPLHF. Variable domain in full (rest from reference TRBV30 and TRBJ1-6): SQTIHQWPATLVQPVGSPLSLECTVEGTSNPNLYWYRQAAGRGLQLLFYSVGIGQISSEVPQNLSASRPQDRQFILSSKKLLLSDSGFYLCAWSAGTDNSPLHFGNGTRLTVT.

The DNA for the CDR3 is TGTGCCAGCAGCTTAGACGCTGGAGGGGCAAGAGGGGCCCACGAGCAGTACTTC. Encoded protein: CASSLDAGGARGAHEQYF. J is TRBJ2-7 and V is TRBV11-2, with D tentatively TRBD2 (6 bases). Germline CDR1 SGHAT, CDR2 FQNNGV. The V end was cut by 0 bases, the J end by 5 bases, with 23 bases between. The CDR3 loop spans 18 amino acids.

This clone came up once. V and J are TRBV5-1 and TRBJ2-5; D is perhaps TRBD1 or TRBD2 (5 bases each). V shed 3 bases and J shed 0 bases, with 18 bases lying between them. The CDR3 loop spans 17 amino acids. Germline V lookup: CDR1 SGHRS, CDR2 YFSETQ. CDR3 nucleotides: TGCGCCAGCAGCTCGGGACCCCTCGGGACCTACCAAGAGACCCAGTACTTC. Translation gives CASSSGPLGTYQETQYF.

This clone was found once. At one end, the junction sequence differs from germline, possibly due to a read error. V and J are TRBV19 and TRBJ2-3; tentatively, D is TRBD2 (6 bases). This CDR3 has 15 amino acids. Germline assignment: CDR1 LNHDA and CDR2 SQIVND (reference sequence). The CDR3 sequence: CAGSPGTPAGDTQYF. Here the CDR3 DNA reads TGTGCCGGTAGTCCAGGGACTCCTGCAGGAGATACGCAGTATTTT.

The chain joins TRBV5-1 to TRBJ1-1; 7 nucleotides align to TRBD1. V dropped 1 base and J dropped 0; count of bases not matched to a gene: 3. CDR3 size: 15 residues. Looked up from germline, CDR1 is SGHRS and CDR2 is YFSETQ. CDR3 nucleotides: TGCGCCAGCAGCTTGAGGGGGCAGCTGAACACTGAAGCTTTCTTT. As protein: CASSLRGQLNTEAFF.

This clone is a singleton in its sample. The rearrangement links TRBV2 to TRBJ2-3; 9 bases fit TRBD2. V lost 8 bases, J lost 6 bases, and 12 bases stayed unmatched. The CDR3 is made up of 15 amino acids. Germline assignment: CDR1 SNHLY and CDR2 FYNNEI. As DNA, the CDR3 is TGTGCCAGCGGAGATTTAGCGGGAGTAAGTGATACGCAGTATTTT. Residues: CASGDLAGVSDTQYF.

The chain links TRBV19 to TRBJ2-6; 7 nucleotides match TRBD1. CDR1 is LNHDA and CDR2 is SQIVND in the germline V gene (reference sequence). The trim removed 7 bases at V and 9 bases at J, leaving 6 bases unmatched. CDR3 length equals 13 residues. In DNA, the CDR3 is TGTGCCAGTACACAGACAGGGTTCAACGTCCTGACTTTC. Encoded protein: CASTQTGFNVLTF.

This clone showed up just once. V and J are TRBV18 and TRBJ2-1, with 7 bases identical to TRBD2. Germline trimming cut 2 bases from V and 8 bases from J; bases unmatched to any gene: 12. In germline, CDR1 is KGHSH, CDR2 LQKENI. The CDR3 loop spans 16 amino acids. The DNA of the CDR3 is TGTGCCAGCTCACCATGGGTTGGGCGGGAGACTTATGAGCAGTTCTTC. It yields the protein CASSPWVGRETYEQFF.

The chain combines TRBV28 with TRBJ2-7, with TRBD1 as a possible D gene (5 bases). The CDR3 extends over 14 amino acids. V lost 0 bases to trimming and J lost 2 bases, with 8 bases between them. CDR1 is MDHEN and CDR2 is SYDVKM in the germline V gene. The CDR3: CASSLWGRAYEQYF. In nucleotides, the CDR3 is TGTGCCAGCAGTTTATGGGGCAGGGCCTACGAGCAGTACTTC.

CDR3 sequence: CASRPSTLADTDTQYF. The CDR3 nucleotides are TGTGCCAGCAGACCTTCTACACTAGCGGACACAGATACGCAGTATTTT. The rearrangement joins TRBV28 to TRBJ2-3; 8 positions match TRBD2. The CDR3 spans 16 residues. V lost 6 bases to trimming and J lost 2 bases; unmatched junction nucleotides: 10. Germline assignment: CDR1 MDHEN and CDR2 SYDVKM.

The V and J genes are TRBV7-9 and TRBJ2-5; 10 nucleotides line up with TRBD2. Germline V gene data show CDR1 as SEHNR and CDR2 as FQNEAQ (reference sequence). V was pared by 4 bases and J by 5 bases, with 7 bases of the junction left unmatched. The CDR3 length is 15 residues. CDR3 nucleotide sequence: TGTGCCAGCAGCTCCGGACTAGCGGTGGGGGAGACCCAGTACTTC. Its translation: CASSSGLAVGETQYF.

A remark on this clone: Different DNA sequences within this sample yield the same CDR3. The rearrangement uses TRBV6-5 and TRBJ2-7, with D possibly being TRBD2 (6 bases). The V gene lost 0 bases and the J gene lost 0 bases, with 6 bases spanning the gap. Per germline, CDR1 MNHEY and CDR2 SVGAGI. The CDR3 runs to 14 residues. Here the CDR3 reads CASSYSGGSYEQYF. CDR3 DNA: TGTGCCAGCAGTTACTCCGGGGGCTCCTACGAGCAGTACTTC.

Only a few counts were recorded for this clone. The chain is built from TRBV7-9 and TRBJ2-1; 11 positions agree with TRBD2. V dropped 5 bases and J dropped 7; count of bases not matched to a gene: 19. The CDR3 spans 19 residues. Germline assignment: CDR1 SEHNR and CDR2 FQNEAQ (reference sequence). CDR3 loop: CASSANHFALAGDFNEQFF. The CDR3 DNA reads TGTGCCAGCAGCGCTAACCACTTCGCACTAGCGGGAGATTTTAATGAGCAGTTCTTC.

This chain connects TRBV6-1 to TRBJ2-7; 7 bases match TRBD1. Per the germline V gene, CDR1 is MNHNS and CDR2 is SASEGT. The CDR3 totals 15 residues. V gave up 1 base and J gave up 0 bases; unmatched junction bases: 3. CDR3 region: CASSEDRGSSYEQYF. The CDR3 DNA reads as TGTGCCAGCAGTGAAGACAGGGGAAGCTCCTACGAGCAGTACTTC.

J is TRBJ2-7 and V is TRBV20-1; perhaps TRBD1 as D (5 bases). CDR3 length: 11 amino acids. Germline values: CDR1 DFQATT, CDR2 SNEGSKA (reference sequence). Trimming stripped 4 bases from V and 4 bases from J, with 8 bases between. CDR3 coding DNA: TGCAGTGCTATACAGGAATACGAGCAGTACTTC. Translated, it gives CSAIQEYEQYF.

The J gene is TRBJ2-1, the V gene TRBV27; D remains ambiguous. Per germline, CDR1 MNHEY and CDR2 SMNVEV (reference sequence). This CDR3 is built from 16 residues. V was trimmed by 1 base and J by 0 bases, leaving 10 bases between them. CDR3 sequence reads: CASSLLPASSYNEQFF. The CDR3 region has the DNA TGTGCCAGCAGTTTATTGCCGGCGAGCTCCTACAATGAGCAGTTCTTC.

The chain links TRBV2 to TRBJ1-5, with a weak D call TRBD1 (5 bases). Deletions cut 5 bases from V and 4 bases from J, with 12 bases between. Per the germline V gene, CDR1 is SNHLY and CDR2 is FYNNEI. The CDR3 contains 14 residues. Here the CDR3 reads CASSPIEGNQPQHF. The CDR3 DNA reads TGTGCCAGCAGTCCTATAGAGGGGAATCAGCCCCAGCATTTT.

The rearrangement links TRBV10-3 to TRBJ2-5, with D unresolved. CDR3 length: 12 residues. Trimming pared 6 bases from V and 0 bases from J, leaving 5 bases between. From germline, CDR1 is ENHRY and CDR2 SYGVKD. CDR3 DNA: TGTGCCATCAGCGCCGACCAAGAGACCCAGTACTTC. Translating gives CAISADQETQYF.

The rearrangement links TRBV6-6 to TRBJ2-7, with D uncertain. Trimming took 4 bases from V and 2 from J, leaving 6 bases between them. CDR3 length: 12 amino acids. The V gene's germline CDR1 is MNHNY and CDR2 SVGAGI (reference sequence). The CDR3: CASSSGPYEQYF. In nucleotides, the CDR3 is TGTGCCAGCAGTTCTGGGCCCTACGAGCAGTACTTC.

The genes are TRBV2 and TRBJ2-1; D is perhaps TRBD1 (5 bases). CDR3 length equals 12 residues. The germline gives CDR1 SNHLY, CDR2 FYNNEI. With 7 bases removed from V and 7 bases from J, the gap between germline ends came to 11 bases. CDR3 bases: TGTGCCAGCAACCCAGGGTGGAATGAGCAGTTCTTC. It translates to CASNPGWNEQFF.

V gene TRBV10-3 combines with J gene TRBJ2-2, with D perhaps TRBD2 (5 bases). Germline loops: CDR1 ENHRY, CDR2 SYGVKD. This CDR3 is built from 14 residues. V lost 0 bases and J lost 7, with 9 bases in between. CDR3 amino acids: CAISESAGGGELFF. CDR3 bases: TGTGCCATCAGTGAGTCCGCCGGAGGCGGGGAGCTGTTTTTT.

The V and J genes are TRBV6-4 and TRBJ2-7, with 8 bases identical to TRBD1. The CDR3 is made up of 12 amino acids. Per germline, CDR1 MRHNA and CDR2 SNTAGT. Trimming took 9 bases from V and 4 from J; bases not matched to a gene: 5. CDR3 residues: CARGRGRYEQYF. DNA of the CDR3: TGTGCCAGGGGCAGGGGGCGATACGAGCAGTACTTC.